This entry concerns a single TCR beta chain. Within one base of it there is no much larger clone, and no base qualities were kept. Library method: the immunoSEQ multiplex PCR assay. In most patients, genomic DNA was isolated using the Qiagen DNeasy Blood and Tissue Kit and sent frozen to Adaptive Biotechnologies for TCR sequencing. For most patients, high-throughput TCR-beta CDR3 sequencing of genomic DNA was performed by Adaptive Biotechnologies. For the original study's pipeline: Adaptive's ImmunoSEQ software supplied the TCR sequencing data for around 17 patients, while MiXCR and VDJtools were used to process a few other patients. To correct CD4 versus CD8 sorting errors, sequences present in both subsets at a frequency ratio below 5:1 were removed. CDR3 nucleotide sequences shared by donor and recipient were removed because the origin of these sequences could not be assigned. To be classed as alloreactive, a clone needed at least 2-fold expansion over unstimulated cells and a minimum CFSE-low frequency of 0.002% (template counts) or 0.001% (read counts). Mappable clones were those detected in sequenced pre-transplant spleen, lymph node, or MLR CFSE-low populations of the donor or recipient. The cumulative frequency of alloreactive clones was calculated as a percentage of all sequences, weighted by copy number. TCRdb retrieved this table from immuneACCESS and kept in-frame rearrangements only. Not all clones are present; in checked studies, unresolved V genes account for under half, and no reason is known for the remainder. V, J and clone size were drawn from that table, and D and trimming were deduced from the DNA. For this sample there are roughly 13,000 clones; around two fifths appear just once. 15% of the sample lies in the top ten.

These data belong to a study of graft-versus-host responses after intestinal transplantation (TCRdb year 2021). Turning to the overall study: Recipients received multivisceral, liver-intestinal, or isolated intestinal transplants. Every recipient was given anti-thymocyte globulin induction, followed by approximately three years of maintenance tacrolimus and steroids. Bulk TCR-beta CDR3 sequencing was used to track graft-versus-host and host-versus-graft alloreactive T cell clones in the graft, circulation and bone marrow after intestinal transplantation. To identify alloreactive clones, pre-transplant mixed lymphocyte reaction products were sequenced and compared with unstimulated pre-transplant donor and recipient T cells. Of the 20 to 25 intestinal transplant recipients enrolled in the cohort, one of whom was a retransplant, 3 patients without pretransplant specimens were excluded. A peak of at least 4% donor T cells among recipient peripheral blood mononuclear cells was the definition used for donor T cell macrochimerism. Instead of going to the commercial service, samples from a few later patients were sequenced in-house on an Illumina MiSeq and processed with MiXCR. What the study reported, not specific to this receptor: Conclusions were limited by the relatively low number and heterogeneity of intestinal transplant patients. Early after transplant, declines in HvG clones were associated with peak levels of circulating GvH clones. High GvH to HvG T cell clonal ratios were observed in the allografts of patients with donor T cell macrochimerism. GvH clones turned up in recipient bone marrow, with some appearing earlier in ileal mucosa or blood, a pattern consistent with an intestinal mucosal origin.

The germline V gene (reference sequence) sets CDR1 to GTSNPN and CDR2 to SVGIG. V and J are truncated by 4 bases and 3 bases respectively, leaving an intervening sequence of 11 bases. The CDR3 spans 13 residues, from the cysteine through the phenylalanine. Only CDR3 DNA is held: 39 bases, read in frame from base 1. The intended sense of this specimen's time point label: cells obtained before transplantation from donor or recipient. In mixed lymphocyte reactions, some 200,000 CFSE-labeled pre-transplant responders were plated with some 200,000 irradiated violet-dye-labeled stimulators and cultured for 5 to 6 days. Proliferating CD3+CD4+CFSE-low and CD3+CD8+CFSE-low responder cells were FACS-sorted on a BD Influx sorter after the mixed lymphocyte reaction.

The rearrangement joined TRBV30 to TRBJ2-3, and possibly TRBD1, on 6 matching bases. This TCR was sampled from a human patient who received an intestinal transplant. The sample was alloreactive CD8+ T cells from a mixed lymphocyte reaction culture, taken before intestinal transplant. This specimen's cell subset or site label, interpreted: CFSE-low proliferating T cells sorted from roughly 6-day pre-transplant mixed lymphocyte reaction (GvH or HvG direction). The DNA sequence is as follows: TGTGCCTGGACAGGGGTCGCAACAGATACGCAGTATTTT. Its protein product is CAWTGVATDTQYF.